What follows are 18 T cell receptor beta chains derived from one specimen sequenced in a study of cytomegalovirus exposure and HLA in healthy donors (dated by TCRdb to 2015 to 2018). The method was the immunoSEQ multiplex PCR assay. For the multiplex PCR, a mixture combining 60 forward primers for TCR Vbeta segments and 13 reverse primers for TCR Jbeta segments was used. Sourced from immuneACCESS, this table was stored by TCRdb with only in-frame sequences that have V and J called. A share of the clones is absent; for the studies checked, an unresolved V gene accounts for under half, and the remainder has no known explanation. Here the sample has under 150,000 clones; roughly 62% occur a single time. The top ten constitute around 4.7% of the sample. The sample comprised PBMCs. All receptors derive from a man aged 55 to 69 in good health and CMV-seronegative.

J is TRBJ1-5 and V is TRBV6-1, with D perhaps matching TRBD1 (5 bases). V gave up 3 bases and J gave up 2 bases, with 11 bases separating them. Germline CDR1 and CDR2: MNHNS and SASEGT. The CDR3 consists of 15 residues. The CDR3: CASSEVLTGNQPQHF. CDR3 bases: TGTGCCAGCAGTGAGGTCCTGACAGGCAATCAGCCCCAGCATTTT.

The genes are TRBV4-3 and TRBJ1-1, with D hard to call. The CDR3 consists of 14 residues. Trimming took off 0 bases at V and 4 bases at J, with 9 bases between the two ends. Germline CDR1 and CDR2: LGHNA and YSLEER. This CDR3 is CASSQDLGSTEAFF. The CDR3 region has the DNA TGCGCCAGCAGCCAAGATTTAGGGAGCACTGAAGCTTTCTTT.

CDR3 amino acids: CASSRRGLDYEQYF. CDR3 nucleotide sequence: TGTGCCAGCAGCCGGCGGGGGTTGGACTACGAGCAGTACTTC. The chain joins TRBV14 to TRBJ2-7; TRBD2 agrees at 7 bases. Trimming removed 4 bases from V and 3 bases from J; junction bases left unmatched: 6. CDR1 and CDR2 (germline): SGHDN, FVKESK. This CDR3 has 14 amino acids.

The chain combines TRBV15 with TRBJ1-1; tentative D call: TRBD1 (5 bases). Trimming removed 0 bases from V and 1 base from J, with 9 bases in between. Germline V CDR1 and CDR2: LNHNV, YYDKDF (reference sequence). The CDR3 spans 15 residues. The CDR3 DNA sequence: TGTGCCACCAGCAGAGATCTAGGGGAGAACACTGAAGCTTTCTTT. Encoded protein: CATSRDLGENTEAFF.

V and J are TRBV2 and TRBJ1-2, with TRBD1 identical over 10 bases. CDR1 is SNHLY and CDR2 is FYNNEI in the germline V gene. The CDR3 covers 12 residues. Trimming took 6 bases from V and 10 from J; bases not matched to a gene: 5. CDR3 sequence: CASRPDRGDYTF. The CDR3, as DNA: TGTGCCAGCAGACCGGACAGGGGGGACTACACCTTC.

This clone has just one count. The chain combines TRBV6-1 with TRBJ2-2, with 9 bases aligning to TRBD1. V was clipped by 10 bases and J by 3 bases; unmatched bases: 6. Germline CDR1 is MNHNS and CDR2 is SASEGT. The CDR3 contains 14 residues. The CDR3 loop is CATTGGPDTGELFF. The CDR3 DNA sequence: TGTGCCACCACAGGGGGCCCGGACACCGGGGAGCTGTTTTTT.

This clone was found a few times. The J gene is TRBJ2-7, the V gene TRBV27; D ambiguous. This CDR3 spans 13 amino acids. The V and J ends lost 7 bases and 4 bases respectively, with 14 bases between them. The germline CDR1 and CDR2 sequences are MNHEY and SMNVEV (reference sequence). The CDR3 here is CASKRSTRYEQYF. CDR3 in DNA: TGTGCCAGCAAACGTTCTACCAGGTACGAGCAGTACTTC.

The CDR3 loop reads CASRGRGTSSYNEQFF. DNA of the CDR3: TGTGCCAGCAGAGGGAGGGGGACTAGCTCCTACAATGAGCAGTTCTTC. The rearrangement uses TRBV28 and TRBJ2-1; 8 nucleotides align to TRBD2. With V trimmed by 6 bases and J by 0 bases, 7 bases remained unmatched. The CDR3 extends over 16 amino acids. Germline V gives CDR1 MDHEN, CDR2 SYDVKM.

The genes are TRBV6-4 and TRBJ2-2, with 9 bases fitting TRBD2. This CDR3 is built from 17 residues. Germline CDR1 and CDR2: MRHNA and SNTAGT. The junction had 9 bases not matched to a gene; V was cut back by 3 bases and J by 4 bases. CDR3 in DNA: TGTGCCAGCAGTGAGGATAGCGGGAGCCTATTCACCGGGGAGCTGTTTTTT. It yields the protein CASSEDSGSLFTGELFF.

CDR3: CASSLFGQETQYF. For the CDR3, the DNA is TGTGCCAGCAGTTTATTCGGGCAAGAGACCCAGTACTTC. The J gene is TRBJ2-5, the V gene TRBV27; D remains unclear. Germline V gives CDR1 MNHEY, CDR2 SMNVEV (reference sequence). The CDR3 is 13 amino acids. The germline V and J ends were trimmed by 1 base and 2 bases, with 5 bases remaining between them.

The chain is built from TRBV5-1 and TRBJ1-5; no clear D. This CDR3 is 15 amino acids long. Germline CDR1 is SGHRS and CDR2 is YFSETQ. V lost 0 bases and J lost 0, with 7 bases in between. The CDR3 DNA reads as TGCGCCAGCAGCTTGGACGGGTATAGCAATCAGCCCCAGCATTTT. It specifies CASSLDGYSNQPQHF.

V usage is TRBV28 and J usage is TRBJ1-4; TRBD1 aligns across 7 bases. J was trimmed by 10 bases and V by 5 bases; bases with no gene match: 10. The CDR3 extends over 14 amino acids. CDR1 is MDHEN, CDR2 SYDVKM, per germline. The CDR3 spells CASSPPGQVVKLFF. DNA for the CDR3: TGTGCCAGCAGTCCCCCAGGACAGGTGGTAAAACTGTTTTTT.

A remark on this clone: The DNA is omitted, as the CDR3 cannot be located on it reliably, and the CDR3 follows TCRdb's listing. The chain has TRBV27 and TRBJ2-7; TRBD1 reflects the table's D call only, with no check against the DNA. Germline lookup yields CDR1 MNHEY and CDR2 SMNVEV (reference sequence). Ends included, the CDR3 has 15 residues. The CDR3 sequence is CASSLAQALTYEQYF.

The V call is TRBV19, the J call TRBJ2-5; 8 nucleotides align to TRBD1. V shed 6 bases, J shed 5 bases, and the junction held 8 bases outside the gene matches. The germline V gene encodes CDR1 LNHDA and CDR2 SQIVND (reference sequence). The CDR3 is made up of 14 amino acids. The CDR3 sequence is CASSPGQGTETQYF. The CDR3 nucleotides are TGTGCCAGTAGCCCAGGACAGGGTACGGAGACCCAGTACTTC.

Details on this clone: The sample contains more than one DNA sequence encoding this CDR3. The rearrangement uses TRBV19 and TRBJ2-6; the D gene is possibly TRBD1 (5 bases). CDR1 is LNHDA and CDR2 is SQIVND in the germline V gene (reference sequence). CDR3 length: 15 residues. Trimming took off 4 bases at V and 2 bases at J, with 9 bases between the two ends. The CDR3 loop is CASSTQGPGANVLTF. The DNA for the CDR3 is TGTGCCAGTAGTACCCAGGGCCCTGGGGCCAACGTCCTGACTTTC.

The CDR3 nucleotides are TGTGCCAGCAGCCCCCGGACAGGGGGCTGGGAGACCCAGTACTTC. Residues: CASSPRTGGWETQYF. V is TRBV9 and J is TRBJ2-5; 11 bases are a match to TRBD1. CDR1 is SGDLS and CDR2 is YYNGEE in the germline V gene. The V and J ends lost 4 bases and 5 bases, in that order; junction bases with no gene match: 7. The CDR3 length is 15 residues.

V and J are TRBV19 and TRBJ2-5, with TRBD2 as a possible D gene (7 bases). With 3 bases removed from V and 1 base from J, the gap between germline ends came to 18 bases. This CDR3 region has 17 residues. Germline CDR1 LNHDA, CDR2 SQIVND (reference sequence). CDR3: CASSIRGGGRSQETQYF. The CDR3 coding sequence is TGTGCCAGTAGTATCAGGGGCGGGGGACGGTCCCAAGAGACCCAGTACTTC.

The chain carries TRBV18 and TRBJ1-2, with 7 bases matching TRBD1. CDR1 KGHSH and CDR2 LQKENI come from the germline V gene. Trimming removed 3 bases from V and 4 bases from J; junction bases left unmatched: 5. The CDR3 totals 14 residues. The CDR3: CASSPSTGVYGYTF. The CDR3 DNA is TGTGCCAGCTCACCTTCAACAGGGGTCTATGGCTACACCTTC.